What follows are 8 T cell receptor beta chains derived from one specimen sequenced in a study. Amplification of TRBV12-4/TRBJ1-2 clonotypes used adaptor-ligated barcode primers. Via MiXCR, TCRdb re-called the multiplex PCR reads, giving one row per CDR3 protein. This repertoire shows around 1,200 distinct CDR3 sequences, around a quarter found once; its top ten account for 5% to 6%. Sequenced material: naive CD4+ T cells sorted from blood. Subset given: naive CD4+ T cells, CD4+CD45RA+CD25-. The receptor set was obtained from a female donor with breast cancer.

This clonotype is classed as medium-sized. The CDR3 here is CASSLRVNYGYTF. The CDR3 DNA follows: TGTGCCAGCAGCCTCAGGGTTAACTATGGCTACACCTTC. The chain uses TRBV12-3 or TRBV12-4 and TRBJ1-2, with D possibly matching TRBD1 (5 bases). The CDR3 consists of 13 residues. V gave up 6 bases and J gave up 1 base, with 9 bases separating them.

A word on this clonotype: The junction departs from the called germline gene at one end, perhaps through a read error. The J gene is TRBJ1-2, the V gene TRBV12-3 or TRBV12-4; tentative D call: TRBD1 (6 bases). This CDR3 contains 12 residues. The CDR3 DNA reads TGTGCCAGCAGCTCAGGGGCGTCGGCTACACCGTTC. Translating gives CASSSGASATPF.

The chain combines TRBV12-3 or TRBV12-4 with TRBJ1-2; D remains ambiguous. The CDR3 contains 14 residues. Trimming took off 2 bases at V and 6 bases at J, with 13 bases between the two ends. The CDR3 reads CASSLLSSRDGYTF. The CDR3 coding sequence is TGTGCCAGCAGTTTACTCTCTTCGAGGGATGGCTACACCTTC.

In its sample, this clonotype is large (0.1 to 1%). This chain connects TRBV12-3 or TRBV12-4 to TRBJ1-2, with a tentative D call TRBD1 (6 bases). The CDR3 totals 13 residues. V gave up 6 bases and J gave up 4 bases, with 12 bases separating them. DNA for the CDR3: TGTGCCAGCAGGGTAACAGGGATCTATGGCTACACCTTC. Translated, it gives CASRVTGIYGYTF.

This clonotype was seen only a few times. The chain recombines TRBV12-3 or TRBV12-4 with TRBJ1-2, with 7 bases lining up with TRBD1. The CDR3 runs to 13 residues. The V gene end was trimmed by 6 bases and the J gene end by 6 bases; junction bases not matched to a gene: 7. CDR3 DNA sequence: TGTGCCAGCAGCCCGGGACAGCTTAATGGCTACACCTTC. This translates into CASSPGQLNGYTF.

The genes are TRBV12-3 or TRBV12-4 and TRBJ1-2; D gene ambiguous. The CDR3 runs 11 residues. Trimming stripped 9 bases from V and 3 bases from J, with 8 bases between. The CDR3 region has the DNA TGTGCCAGTGACGGATACTATGGCTACACCTTC. Translating it yields CASDGYYGYTF.

This clonotype is large in the sample. The CDR3 sequence: CASSPWGQGNGYTF. DNA of the CDR3: TGTGCCAGCAGTCCGTGGGGACAGGGAAATGGCTACACCTTC. V gene TRBV12-3 or TRBV12-4 combines with J gene TRBJ1-2, with 9 bases that match TRBD1. J gave up 6 bases and V 5 bases, and 7 bases lay outside the gene matches. The CDR3 length is 14 residues.

By its share, this clonotype is medium-sized. This rearrangement joins TRBV12-3 or TRBV12-4 to TRBJ1-2; D is undetermined. V lost 5 bases to trimming and J lost 0 bases, with 13 bases between them. CDR3 length: 15 amino acids. The CDR3 sequence is CASSASSLANYGYTF. CDR3 in DNA: TGTGCCAGCAGTGCATCCTCTTTAGCTAACTATGGCTACACCTTC.